This T cell receptor (beta chain) was observed in a study of T cells in tumors after PD-1 blockade. Study-wide background: Excluded were patients with checkpoint blockade, immunosuppressants, or radiotherapy or other anti-cancer therapy within 4 weeks. Treatment was either pembrolizumab 200 mg every 3 weeks or cemiplimab 350 mg every 2 weeks. The study, taken as a whole, reports: Peripheral recruitment is suggested, as some novel exhausted tumor clones were in pre-treatment blood.

Germline CDR1 and CDR2: MDHEN and SYDVKM. V gave up 5 bases and J gave up 4 bases, with 12 bases separating them. CDR3 length equals 13 residues. The repertoire was sequenced with immunoSEQ multiplex PCR; TCRdb's copy has only in-frame clones and lacks some. The sample has 30,000 to 35,000 clones, 73% seen once. Concerning this clone itself: The antigen remains undetermined.

The rearrangement joins TRBV28 to TRBJ2-7; D ambiguous. The clonotype comes from a human donor with basal cell carcinoma. This material consisted of PBMCs, taken after anti-PD-1 treatment. DNA of the CDR3: TGTGCCAGCAGTCGTTCAACAACGTACGAGCAGTACTTC. Its translation is CASSRSTTYEQYF.